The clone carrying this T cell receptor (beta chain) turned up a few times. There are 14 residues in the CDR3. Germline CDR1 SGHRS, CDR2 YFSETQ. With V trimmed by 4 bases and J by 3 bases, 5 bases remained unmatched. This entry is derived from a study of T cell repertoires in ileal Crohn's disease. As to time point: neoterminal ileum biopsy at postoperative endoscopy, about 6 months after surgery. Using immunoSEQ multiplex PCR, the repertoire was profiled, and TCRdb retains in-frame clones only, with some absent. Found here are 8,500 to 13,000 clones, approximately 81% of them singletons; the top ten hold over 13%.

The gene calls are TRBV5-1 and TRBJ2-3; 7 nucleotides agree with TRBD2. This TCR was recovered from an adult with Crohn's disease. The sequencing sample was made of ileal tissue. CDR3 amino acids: CASSAGVGTDTQYF. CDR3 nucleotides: TGCGCCAGCAGCGCGGGGGTAGGGACAGATACGCAGTATTTT.